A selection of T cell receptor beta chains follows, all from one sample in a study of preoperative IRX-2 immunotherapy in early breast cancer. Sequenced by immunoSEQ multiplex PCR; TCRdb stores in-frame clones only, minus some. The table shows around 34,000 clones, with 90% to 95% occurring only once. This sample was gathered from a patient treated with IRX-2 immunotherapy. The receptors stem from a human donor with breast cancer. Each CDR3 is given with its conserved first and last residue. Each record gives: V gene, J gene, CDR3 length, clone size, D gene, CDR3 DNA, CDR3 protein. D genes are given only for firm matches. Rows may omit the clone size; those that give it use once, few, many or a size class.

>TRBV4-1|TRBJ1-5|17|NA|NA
TGCGCCAGCAGCCAAGGAGTCCAGGGTCGGCGCAATCAGCCCCAGCATTTT
CASSQGVQGRRNQPQHF
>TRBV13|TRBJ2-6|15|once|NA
TGTGCCAGCAGCAACCGATTCTCTGGGGCCAACGTCCTGACTTTC
CASSNRFSGANVLTF
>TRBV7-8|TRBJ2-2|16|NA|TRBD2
TGTGCCAGCAGCTTAGTAGGCGGGGGAGACACCGGGGAGCTGTTTTTT
CASSLVGGGDTGELFF
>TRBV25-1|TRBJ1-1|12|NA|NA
TGTGCCAGCAGTGAGCAGAACACTGAAGCTTTCTTT
CASSEQNTEAFF
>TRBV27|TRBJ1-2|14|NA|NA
TGTGCCAGCAGTCCGAGGTCAGGGGAGGGCGGCTACACCTTC
CASSPRSGEGGYTF
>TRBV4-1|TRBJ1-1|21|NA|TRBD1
TGCGCCAGCAGCCAAGGTAGGCCAGCTCGGGACAGGGGGATCATGAACACTGAAGCTTTCTTT
CASSQGRPARDRGIMNTEAFF
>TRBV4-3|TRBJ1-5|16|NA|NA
TGCGCCAGCAGCCAAGATTTCGGGCCACGATATCAGCCCCAGCATTTT
CASSQDFGPRYQPQHF
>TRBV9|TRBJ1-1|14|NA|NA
TGTGCCAGCAGCGTAGAAGCTATCGGCACTGAAGCTTTCTTT
CASSVEAIGTEAFF
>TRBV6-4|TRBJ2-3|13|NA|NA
TGTGCCAGCAGTGACTCGAACACAGATACGCAGTATTTT
CASSDSNTDTQYF
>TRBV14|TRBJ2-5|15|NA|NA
TGTGCCAGCAGCCATAGGGCCAGCAGGCAAGAGACCCAGTACTTC
CASSHRASRQETQYF
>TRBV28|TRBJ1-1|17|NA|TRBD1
TGTGCCAGCGGATCCCCTAGGGGGCGGTTTTCGAGGACTGAAGCTTTCTTT
CASGSPRGRFSRTEAFF
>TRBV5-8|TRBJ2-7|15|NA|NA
TGTGCCAGCAGCTTGTTTGATGGCTTCCGCGACGAGCAGTACTTC
CASSLFDGFRDEQYF
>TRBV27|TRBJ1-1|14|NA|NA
TGTGCCAGCAGTTCAAATACAGCGCGGACTGAAGCTTTCTTT
CASSSNTARTEAFF
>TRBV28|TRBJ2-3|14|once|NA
TGTGCCAGCAGTTCGACGTCTACCACAGATACGCAGTATTTT
CASSSTSTTDTQYF
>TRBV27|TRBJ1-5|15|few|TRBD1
TGTGCCAGCAGTTCATTAGCAGGGGGCTTCCAGCCCCAGCATTTT
CASSSLAGGFQPQHF
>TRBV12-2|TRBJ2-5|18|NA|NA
TGTGCAAGTCGCCCGGAACTAGCGGGAGACCCTTTTGATGAGACCCAGTACTTC
CASRPELAGDPFDETQYF
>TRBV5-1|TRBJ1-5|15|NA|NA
TGCGCCAGCAGCCTCACTCCTGGAGGCAATCAGCCCCAGCATTTT
CASSLTPGGNQPQHF
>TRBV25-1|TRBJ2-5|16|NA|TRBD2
TGTGCCAGCAGTCCATCCGGGACTAGCGGCAAAGAGACCCAGTACTTC
CASSPSGTSGKETQYF
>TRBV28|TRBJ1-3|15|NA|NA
TGTGCCAGCAGTTTATACCCAGTGGGGGGAAACACCATATATTTT
CASSLYPVGGNTIYF
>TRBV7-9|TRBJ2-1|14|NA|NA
TGTGCCAGCAGCTTAGCTGGGGTAGTGCATGAGCAGTTCTTC
CASSLAGVVHEQFF
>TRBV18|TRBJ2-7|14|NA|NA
TGTGCCAGCTCACCTATGCGGGTTCCCAACGAGCAGTACTTC
CASSPMRVPNEQYF
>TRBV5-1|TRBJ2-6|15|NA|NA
TGCGCCAGCAGCGCCAGAATCTCTGGGGCCAACGTCCTGACTTTC
CASSARISGANVLTF
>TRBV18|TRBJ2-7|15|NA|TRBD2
TGTGCCAGCTCACCCCCTCTCAGCGGGGGGGATGAGCAGTACTTC
CASSPPLSGGDEQYF
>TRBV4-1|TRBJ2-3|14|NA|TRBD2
TGCGCCAGCAGCCTAGCGGGAGTAGAAGATACGCAGTATTTT
CASSLAGVEDTQYF
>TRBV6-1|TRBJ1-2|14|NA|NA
TGTGCCAGCAGTGAGTTGGGGCCGGGCTATGGCTACACCTTC
CASSELGPGYGYTF
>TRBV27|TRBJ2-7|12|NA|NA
TGTGCCTCAGGGGATTGGGGGAACGAGCAGTACTTC
CASGDWGNEQYF
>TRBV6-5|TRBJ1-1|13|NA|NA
TGTGCCAGCAGCTTCGACAGCTACACTGAAGCTTTCTTT
CASSFDSYTEAFF
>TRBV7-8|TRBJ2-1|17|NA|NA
TGTGCCAGCAGCTTAGGTTACGGGGGCAGGGCAAGCAATGAGCAGTTCTTC
CASSLGYGGRASNEQFF
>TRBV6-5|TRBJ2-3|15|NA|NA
TGTGCCAGCACCCTTGGGTGGGGAGGACCAGATACGCAGTATTTT
CASTLGWGGPDTQYF
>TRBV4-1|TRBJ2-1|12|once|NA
TGCGCCAGCAGCCAAGGGGGCAATGAGCAGTTCTTC
CASSQGGNEQFF
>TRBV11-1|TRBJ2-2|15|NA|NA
TGTGCCAGCAGCAGACCGACAGTGGACACCGGGGAGCTGTTTTTT
CASSRPTVDTGELFF
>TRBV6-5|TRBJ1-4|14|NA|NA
TGTGCCAGCAGGCCCCGGACAGTGTTTGAAAAACTGTTTTTT
CASRPRTVFEKLFF
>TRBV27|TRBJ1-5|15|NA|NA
TGTGCCAGCAGTTTATACAGGGATAGCAATCAGCCCCAGCATTTT
CASSLYRDSNQPQHF
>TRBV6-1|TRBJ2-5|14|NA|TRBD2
TGTGCCAGCTGCCTAGCGGGGGGTCTGGAGACCCAGTACTTC
CASCLAGGLETQYF
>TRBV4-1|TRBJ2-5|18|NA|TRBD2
TGCGCCAGCAGCCAAGGGGGTAGCGGGGCTGTGGGAAAAGAGACCCAGTACTTC
CASSQGGSGAVGKETQYF
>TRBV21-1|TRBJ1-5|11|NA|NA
TGTGCCAGCAGTTTTAATCAGCCCCAGCATTTT
CASSFNQPQHF
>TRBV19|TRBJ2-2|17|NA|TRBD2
TGTGCCAGTAAGAGGACTAGCGGGGGGGCCGGTACCGGGGAGCTGTTTTTT
CASKRTSGGAGTGELFF
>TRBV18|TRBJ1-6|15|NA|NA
TGTGCCAGCTCACCACGGCGCGGGGCTAATTCACCCCTCCACTTT
CASSPRRGANSPLHF
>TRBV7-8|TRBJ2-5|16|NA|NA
TGTGCCAGCAGCTTAGGAGCGGGCAGGAGTGAAGAGACCCAGTACTTC
CASSLGAGRSEETQYF
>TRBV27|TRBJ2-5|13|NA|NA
TGTGCCAGCACTTCGGGCAGCCGCTCGACCCAGTACTTC
CASTSGSRSTQYF
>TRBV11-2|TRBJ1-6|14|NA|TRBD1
TGTGCCAGCAGCTCACAGGGGACCGCCCGATCCCTCCACTTT
CASSSQGTARSLHF
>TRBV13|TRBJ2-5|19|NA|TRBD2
TGTGCCAGCAGCTTAGAGGTAGCGGGGGGGCTCGAAGTATCAGAGACCCAGTACTTC
CASSLEVAGGLEVSETQYF
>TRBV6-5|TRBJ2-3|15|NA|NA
TGTGCCAGCAGTAGTGCTAGCGTTAGCACAGATACGCAGTATTTT
CASSSASVSTDTQYF
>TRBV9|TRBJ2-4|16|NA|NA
TGTGCCAGCAGCGTAGGGGGCGGACAAGCCAAAAACATTCAGTACTTC
CASSVGGGQAKNIQYF
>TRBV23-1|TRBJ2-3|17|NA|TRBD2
TGCGCCAGCAGTGGCTGGGGTTCTAGCGGGAGCACAGATACGCAGTATTTT
CASSGWGSSGSTDTQYF
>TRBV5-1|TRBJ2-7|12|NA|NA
TGCGCCAGCAGCTTGGACACCTACGAGCAGTACTTC
CASSLDTYEQYF
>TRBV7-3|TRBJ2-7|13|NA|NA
TGTGCCAGCAGCTTAACCGGGGGTTACGAGCAGTACTTC
CASSLTGGYEQYF
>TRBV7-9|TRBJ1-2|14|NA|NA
TGTGCCAGCAGCAACGGAGGGGGAAACTATGGCTACACCTTC
CASSNGGGNYGYTF
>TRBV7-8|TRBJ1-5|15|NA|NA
TGTGCCAGCAGCCTAAGGACGGTAAGGGCCCAGCCCCAGCATTTT
CASSLRTVRAQPQHF
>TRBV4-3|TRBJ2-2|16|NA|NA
TGCGCCAGCAACCAGGTGGCCCTGGTTTCCTCCGGGGAGCTGTTTTTT
CASNQVALVSSGELFF
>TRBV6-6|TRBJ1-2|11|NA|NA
TGTGCCAGCACCTCGGATTATGGCTACACCTTC
CASTSDYGYTF
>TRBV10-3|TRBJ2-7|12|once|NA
TGTGCCATCGCCGCTACAGCCTACGAGCAGTACTTC
CAIAATAYEQYF
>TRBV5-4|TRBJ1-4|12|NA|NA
TGTGCCAGCAGCCAGGGGAATGAAAAACTGTTTTTT
CASSQGNEKLFF